The entry below gives a single T cell receptor beta chain sequence along with its context. What it recognizes is unknown. The sample originates from a study of breast tumors, draining lymph nodes, adjacent tissues. Study-level results: Most tumor T cells seemingly derive from lymph node, then expand in tumor. Tumor and nontumor repertoires were significantly more similar in luminal-like than in basal-like breast cancer. Tumors had less TCR diversity than lymph nodes, more than nontumor tissue. Tumor T cell lymph node origin was a supported hypothesis, not proven.

TCRdb re-called the multiplex PCR reads through MiXCR, storing one row per CDR3 protein. The table records some 53,000 distinct CDR3 sequences, about 40% of them present only once. There are 19 residues in the CDR3. Per germline, CDR1 WNHNN and CDR2 SYGVQD (reference sequence). With V trimmed by 1 base and J by 5 bases, 12 bases remained unmatched. The chain combines TRBV10-1 with TRBJ2-1, with 12 bases lining up with TRBD2. The TCR sequence derives from a female donor with breast cancer. Some clones in this sample may be carry-over from other donors' samples. Sequencing was performed on breast tumor tissue. CDR3 in DNA: TGCGCCAGCAGTGAGTGTCAACCGGGACTAGCGGGTATCAACAATGAGCAGTTCTTC. Amino acid sequence: CASSECQPGLAGINNEQFF.